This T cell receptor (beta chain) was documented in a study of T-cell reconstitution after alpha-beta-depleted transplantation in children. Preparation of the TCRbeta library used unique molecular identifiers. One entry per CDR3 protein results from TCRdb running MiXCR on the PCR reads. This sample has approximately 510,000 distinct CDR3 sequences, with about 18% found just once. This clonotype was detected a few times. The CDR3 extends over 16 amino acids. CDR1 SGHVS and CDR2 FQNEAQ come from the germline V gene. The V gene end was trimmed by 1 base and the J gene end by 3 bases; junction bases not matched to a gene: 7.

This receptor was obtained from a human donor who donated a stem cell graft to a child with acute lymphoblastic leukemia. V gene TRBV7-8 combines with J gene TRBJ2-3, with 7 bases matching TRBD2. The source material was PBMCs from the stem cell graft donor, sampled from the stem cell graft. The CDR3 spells CASSLEGPAGTDTQYF. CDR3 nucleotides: TGTGCCAGCAGCTTAGAAGGTCCAGCGGGGACAGATACGCAGTATTTT. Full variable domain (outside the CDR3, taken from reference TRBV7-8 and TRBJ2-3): GAGVSQSPRYKVAKRGQDVALRCDPISGHVSLFWYQQALGQGPEFLTYFQNEAQLDKSGLPSDRFFAERPEGSVSTLKIQRTQQEDSAVYLCASSLEGPAGTDTQYFGPGTRLTVL.